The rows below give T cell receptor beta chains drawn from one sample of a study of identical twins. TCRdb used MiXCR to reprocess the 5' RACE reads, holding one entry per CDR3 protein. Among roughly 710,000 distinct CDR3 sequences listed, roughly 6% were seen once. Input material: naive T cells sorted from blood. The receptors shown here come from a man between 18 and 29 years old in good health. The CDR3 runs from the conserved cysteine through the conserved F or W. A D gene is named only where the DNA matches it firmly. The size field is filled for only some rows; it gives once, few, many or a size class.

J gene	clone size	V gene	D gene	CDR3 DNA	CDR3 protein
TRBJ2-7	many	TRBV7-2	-	TGTGCCAGCAGCTTTAGTCCGTCCTACGAGCAGTACTTC	CASSFSPSYEQYF
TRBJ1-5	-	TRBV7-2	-	TGTGCCAGCAGCTCCGGGCCAACTTATAGCAATCAGCCCCAGCATTTT	CASSSGPTYSNQPQHF
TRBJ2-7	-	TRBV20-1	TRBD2	TGCAGTGCCGCGACAGCGGGGATCTATTACGAGCAGTACTTC	CSAATAGIYYEQYF
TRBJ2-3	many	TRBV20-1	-	TGCAGTACCCGATACGGAGGTACAGATACGCAGTATTTT	CSTRYGGTDTQYF
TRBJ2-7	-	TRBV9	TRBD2	TGTGCCAGCAGCAAAAGACTAGCGGGAGCCTACGAGCAGTACTTC	CASSKRLAGAYEQYF
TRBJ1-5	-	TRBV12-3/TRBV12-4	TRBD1	TGTGCCAGCAGTGGGGACAGGGGAAGGGGTAATCAGCCCCAGCATTTT	CASSGDRGRGNQPQHF
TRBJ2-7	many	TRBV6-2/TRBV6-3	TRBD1	TGTGCCAGCAGTTATCGGAGCGGACAGGGCGATCTCAGGACCTACGAGCAGTACTTC	CASSYRSGQGDLRTYEQYF
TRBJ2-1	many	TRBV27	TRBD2	TGTGCCAGCAGTGCCGGGACTAGCGGAAACTACAATGAGCAGTTCTTC	CASSAGTSGNYNEQFF
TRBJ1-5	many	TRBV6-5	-	TGTGCCAGCAGTTACTCGATCGGATGGGGCAGGTCCCATCAGCCCCAGCATTTT	CASSYSIGWGRSHQPQHF
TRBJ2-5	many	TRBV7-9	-	TGTGCCAGCACCGCTTGGGAAGTAGCGTCCCAAGAGACCCAGTACTTC	CASTAWEVASQETQYF
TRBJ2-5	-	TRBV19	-	TGTGCCAGTAATATTCACGGAAGGGAGACCCAGTACTTC	CASNIHGRETQYF
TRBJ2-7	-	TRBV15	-	TGTGCCACCAGCAGAGTCTCACAGCTGGCCTCCGAGCAGTACTTC	CATSRVSQLASEQYF
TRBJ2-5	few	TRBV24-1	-	TGTGCCACCAGTGAGACGGTGGTGGGGGGCCAAGAGACCCAGTACTTC	CATSETVVGGQETQYF
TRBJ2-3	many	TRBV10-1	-	TGCGCCAGCAGTGAGAGGCCTCCAGATACGCAGTATTTT	CASSERPPDTQYF
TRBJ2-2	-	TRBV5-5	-	TGTGCCAGCAGCTTTGGGGCGGGGGCCCTTATGAACACCGGGGAGCTGTTTTTT	CASSFGAGALMNTGELFF
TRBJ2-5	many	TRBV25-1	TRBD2	TGTGCCAGCAGTGCTAGCGGGAGTATCGAGACCCAGTACTTC	CASSASGSIETQYF
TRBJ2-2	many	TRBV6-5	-	TGTGCCAGCAGCTACTCCCGGACAGCGAACACCGGGGAGCTGTTTTTT	CASSYSRTANTGELFF